Below, 3 T cell receptor beta chains from the same sample are listed, as sequenced in a study of shared clonotypes between healthy human individuals. TCRdb's table, derived via immunoSEQ multiplex PCR, lists solely in-frame clones and lacks some. The sample has hundreds of thousands of clones; 70% to 80% are singletons. Source material: PBMCs. The origin of the receptors is a woman in her thirties or forties in good health. Some clones in this sample may be carry-over from other donors' samples.

J is TRBJ1-3 and V is TRBV5-1; the match to TRBD1 covers 8 bases. The germline gives CDR1 SGHRS, CDR2 YFSETQ. CDR3 length equals 15 residues. V shed 4 bases, J shed 0 bases, and the junction held 3 bases outside the gene matches. The CDR3 sequence: CASSGTGGSGNTIYF. The CDR3 DNA sequence: TGCGCCAGCAGCGGAACAGGGGGCTCTGGAAACACCATATATTTT.

This clone came up many times. This rearrangement joins TRBV29-1 to TRBJ1-1; perhaps TRBD1 as D (6 bases). V shed 7 bases and J shed 0 bases, with 12 bases lying between them. CDR1 and CDR2 (germline): SQVTM, ANQGSEA. The CDR3 runs 13 residues. Here the CDR3 DNA reads TGCAGCGGCGCTACAGGGATGAACACTGAAGCTTTCTTT. Protein sequence: CSGATGMNTEAFF.

CDR3 nucleotide sequence: TGTGCCAGCAGCTTAGGATTCGGGGGATACGAGCAGTACTTC. Encoded protein: CASSLGFGGYEQYF. V and J are TRBV11-2 and TRBJ2-7, with TRBD2 as a possible D gene (6 bases). Germline CDR1 SGHAT, CDR2 FQNNGV. This CDR3 spans 14 amino acids. Trimming left V 1 base short and J 4 bases short, with 11 bases between.